Each of the 13 T cell receptor beta chains below was sequenced from the same sample in a study of T-cell memory formation after mild COVID-19 (dated by TCRdb to the early 2020s). To prepare the library, 5' RACE was applied. Sequencing relied on an Illumina NovaSeq 6000. TCRdb itself trimmed the public reads at Q25 with fastp, ran MiXCR and retained productive beta chains. Rows merge per CDR3 protein into single entries with the most common DNA and genes. The sample contains a few hundred thousand distinct CDR3 sequences, 25% to 30% of them found a single time. Roughly 13% of the sample comes from the top ten. Sequenced sample: PBMCs or a T cell subset sorted from them (not recorded which). The receptor set was obtained from an adult woman who had mild COVID-19 (a few samples of this study predate the infection). The sample titles of this study are shuffled in the database, so cell type and time point are left out; the donor was told from shared clones.

The chain carries TRBV4-1 and TRBJ2-7; 8 bases map to TRBD1. CDR1 and CDR2 (germline): MGHRA, YSYEKL. Trimming removed 2 bases from V and 0 bases from J; junction bases left unmatched: 0. The CDR3 extends over 14 amino acids. This CDR3 reads CASSQQGASYEQYF. DNA for the CDR3: TGCGCCAGCAGCCAACAGGGGGCCTCCTACGAGCAGTACTTC.

The gene calls are TRBV9 and TRBJ2-2, with TRBD1 matching over 7 bases. CDR3 length: 15 residues. Germline V CDR1 and CDR2: SGDLS, YYNGEE. The ends lost 2 bases at V and 2 bases at J; junction bases unmatched: 3. The DNA for the CDR3 is TGTGCCAGCAGCGTCGGGACAGCCAACACCGGGGAGCTGTTTTTT. Protein sequence: CASSVGTANTGELFF.

In its sample, this clonotype was seen a few times. This chain joins TRBV5-4 and TRBJ2-1; TRBD2 agrees at 9 bases. After removal of 4 bases from V and 4 bases from J, the junction contained 9 bases not matched to a gene. The CDR3 length is 16 residues. Germline V lookup: CDR1 SGHNT, CDR2 YYREEE (reference sequence). This chain's CDR3 is CASSEGASGAYNEQFF. CDR3 nucleotides: TGTGCCAGCAGCGAAGGAGCTAGCGGGGCGTACAATGAGCAGTTCTTC. Looking up the rest from reference TRBV5-4 and TRBJ2-1 gives the full variable domain: ETGVTQSPTHLIKTRGQQVTLRCSSQSGHNTVSWYQQALGQGPQFIFQYYREEENGRGNFPPRFSGLQFPNYSSELNVNALELDDSALYLCASSEGASGAYNEQFFGPGTRLTVL.

This clonotype was picked up a small number of times. This sequence joins TRBV7-8 and TRBJ2-7; a weak D match, TRBD1 (7 bases). The CDR3 consists of 13 residues. V lost 3 bases and J 6 bases, leaving 12 bases between the germline ends. Germline V gives CDR1 SGHVS, CDR2 FQNEAQ. The CDR3 DNA is TGTGCCAGCAGCTTCGGGCAGGGGGGCGAGCAGTACTTC. Translating it yields CASSFGQGGEQYF. The full variable domain, its missing parts supplied by reference TRBV7-8 and TRBJ2-7, is GAGVSQSPRYKVAKRGQDVALRCDPISGHVSLFWYQQALGQGPEFLTYFQNEAQLDKSGLPSDRFFAERPEGSVSTLKIQRTQQEDSAVYLCASSFGQGGEQYFGPGTRLTVT.

This clonotype turned up a few times. The genes are TRBV7-9 and TRBJ2-1; the match to TRBD1 covers 7 bases. The CDR3 runs to 16 residues. The germline CDR1 and CDR2 sequences are SEHNR and FQNEAQ (reference sequence). The V segment lost 4 bases and the J segment 0 bases; nucleotides outside the gene matches: 6. CDR3 residues: CASSSTGDSSYNEQFF. CDR3 sequence (DNA): TGTGCCAGCAGCTCTACAGGGGACAGCTCCTACAATGAGCAGTTCTTC. The full variable domain, completed using reference TRBV7-9 and TRBJ2-1, is DTGVSQNPRHKITKRGQNVTFRCDPISEHNRLYWYRQTLGQGPEFLTYFQNEAQLEKSRLLSDRFSAERPKGSFSTLEIQRTEQGDSAMYLCASSSTGDSSYNEQFFGPGTRLTVL.

The CDR3 region has the DNA TGTGCCAGCAGCTTAGGCGCAGGAGCATACACCGGGGAGCTGTTTTTT. Amino acid sequence: CASSLGAGAYTGELFF. V and J are TRBV11-2 and TRBJ2-2; D gene ambiguous. The germline V gene has CDR1 SGHAT and CDR2 FQNNGV. V was pared by 1 base and J by 3 bases, with 12 bases between. CDR3 size: 16 residues.

The V call is TRBV9, the J call TRBJ2-2; D is ambiguous. CDR1 is SGDLS and CDR2 is YYNGEE in the germline V gene. The V end was cut by 0 bases, the J end by 5 bases, with 14 bases between. The CDR3 contains 16 residues. In DNA, the CDR3 is TGTGCCAGCAGCGTAGGGGGTGGAAGTCAAACCGGGGAGCTGTTTTTT. Its protein product is CASSVGGGSQTGELFF.

The sample holds a few counts of this clonotype. The chain links TRBV7-9 to TRBJ1-1; D may be TRBD1 (5 bases). This CDR3 has 14 residues. Per germline, CDR1 SEHNR and CDR2 FQNEAQ (reference sequence). Deletions cut 5 bases from V and 1 base from J, with 11 bases between. The chain's CDR3 is CASSLRGANTEAFF. In nucleotides, the CDR3 is TGTGCCAGCAGCCTCCGAGGGGCGAACACTGAAGCTTTCTTT.

This chain links TRBV4-3 with TRBJ2-3; maybe TRBD1 (6 bases). Trimming took off 1 base at V and 4 bases at J, with 21 bases between the two ends. Germline V CDR1 and CDR2: LGHNA, YSLEER. This CDR3 contains 18 residues. The CDR3 loop is CASSQVRSWGRLADTQYF. CDR3 DNA: TGCGCCAGCAGCCAAGTGAGGTCCTGGGGGCGGTTAGCAGATACGCAGTATTTT.

V usage is TRBV5-1 and J usage is TRBJ2-2; TRBD1 is a possible D gene (5 bases). The V gene lost 2 bases and the J gene lost 1 base, with 9 bases spanning the gap. CDR3 length: 15 residues. Germline CDR1 SGHRS, CDR2 YFSETQ. CDR3 coding DNA: TGCGCCAGCAGCTTCCGGACATTGAACACCGGGGAGCTGTTTTTT. Amino acids: CASSFRTLNTGELFF.

This clonotype occurred a few times. The J gene is TRBJ1-1, the V gene TRBV29-1, with D unresolved. CDR3 size: 13 residues. CDR1 and CDR2 (germline): SQVTM, ANQGSEA. V was clipped by 4 bases and J by 0 bases, with 9 bases between them. The DNA for the CDR3 is TGCAGCGTTGCGGGGAAGATGAACACTGAAGCTTTCTTT. Its translation: CSVAGKMNTEAFF.

This clonotype appeared a few times. The chain combines TRBV20-1 with TRBJ1-3; D is ambiguous. Trimming pared 4 bases from V and 1 base from J, leaving 8 bases between. CDR3 length equals 13 residues. CDR1 DFQATT and CDR2 SNEGSKA come from the germline V gene (reference sequence). CDR3 in DNA: TGCAGTGCTACAGACATTTCTGGAAACACCATATATTTT. Encoded protein: CSATDISGNTIYF.

The J gene is TRBJ1-1, the V gene TRBV2; D remains unclear. This CDR3 is built from 11 residues. Germline values: CDR1 SNHLY, CDR2 FYNNEI. The V and J ends lost 10 bases and 1 base respectively, with 7 bases between them. CDR3 sequence (DNA): TGTGCCAAAACAGCGAACACTGAAGCTTTCTTT. Protein: CAKTANTEAFF. Full variable domain (missing parts from reference TRBV2 and TRBJ1-1): EPEVTQTPSHQVTQMGQEVILRCVPISNHLYFYWYRQILGQKVEFLVSFYNNEISEKSEIFDDQFSVERPDGSNFTLKIRSTKLEDSAMYFCAKTANTEAFFGQGTRLTVV.